Each of the 23 T cell receptor beta chains below was sequenced from the same sample in a study of identical twins. One entry per CDR3 protein, called by TCRdb with MiXCR from the 5' RACE reads. The sample yields about 690,000 distinct CDR3 sequences, approximately 6% seen once. The sequencing sample was made of naive T cells sorted from blood. The receptors derive from a young man in good health.

The sample holds many counts of this clonotype. V is TRBV12-3 or TRBV12-4 and J is TRBJ2-1; TRBD2 agrees at 7 bases. CDR3 length equals 13 residues. V trimming: 6 bases; J trimming: 7 bases; junction bases outside the gene matches: 6. The CDR3, as DNA: TGTGCCAGCAGGGACCTAGCGGTGAATGAGCAGTTCTTC. Translated: CASRDLAVNEQFF.

This clonotype was picked up many times. Here the CDR3 DNA reads TGTGCCACCAGCTCCTACCCGGGAGATGAGCAGTTCTTC. Protein sequence: CATSSYPGDEQFF. This rearrangement joins TRBV15 to TRBJ2-1; the D gene is possibly TRBD2 (6 bases). With 5 bases removed from V and 8 bases from J, the gap between germline ends came to 13 bases. CDR3 length: 13 residues. Germline values: CDR1 LNHNV, CDR2 YYDKDF (reference sequence).

The sample holds many counts of this clonotype. This chain uses TRBV29-1 with TRBJ2-1; D possibly corresponds to TRBD2 (5 bases). Trimming removed 7 bases from V and 5 bases from J, with 9 bases in between. CDR3 length: 11 amino acids. The germline V gene has CDR1 SQVTM and CDR2 ANQGSEA. The CDR3 DNA reads as TGCAGCGGGGGAGTCAACAATGAGCAGTTCTTC. Its translation is CSGGVNNEQFF.

This clonotype was seen just once. As DNA, the CDR3 is TGTGCCAGCAGCCACCCTAGGGGGACTTTCTACAATGAGCAGTTCTTC. Translated: CASSHPRGTFYNEQFF. The chain has TRBV3-1 and TRBJ2-1; D might be TRBD1 or TRBD2, each matching 6 bases. CDR1 is LGHDT, CDR2 YNNKEL, per germline (reference sequence). V dropped 3 bases and J dropped 3 bases, with 15 bases sitting between them. The CDR3 length is 16 residues.

This clonotype was seen at least ten times. This chain uses TRBV12-3 or TRBV12-4 with TRBJ1-6; the match to TRBD1 covers 7 bases. The V segment lost 3 bases and the J segment 8 bases; nucleotides outside the gene matches: 4. The CDR3 loop spans 14 amino acids. CDR3 sequence reads: CASSFTGADSPLHF. Written as DNA, the CDR3 is TGTGCCAGCAGTTTTACAGGGGCCGATTCACCCCTCCACTTT.

This clonotype was counted ten times or more. The rearrangement joins TRBV29-1 to TRBJ1-1; the match to TRBD1 covers 7 bases. V gave up 7 bases and J gave up 1 base; unmatched junction bases: 6. The CDR3 is made up of 13 amino acids. Germline CDR1 reads SQVTM; CDR2 reads ANQGSEA. The DNA for the CDR3 is TGCAGCGCTTTGGGACAGACGAACACTGAAGCTTTCTTT. It encodes CSALGQTNTEAFF.

There are many counts of this clonotype. J is TRBJ2-5 and V is TRBV29-1; 14 nucleotides agree with TRBD2. This CDR3 has 14 residues. V dropped 3 bases and J dropped 5; count of bases not matched to a gene: 2. Germline V gene data show CDR1 as SQVTM and CDR2 as ANQGSEA. The CDR3, as DNA: TGCAGCGTTGAGGGGACTAGCGGGAGTGAGACCCAGTACTTC. Translated, it gives CSVEGTSGSETQYF.

This clonotype has just a few counts. The chain carries TRBV25-1 and TRBJ2-1; D remains unclear. Germline lookup yields CDR1 MGHDK and CDR2 SYGVNS. V was clipped by 3 bases and J by 0 bases, with 9 bases between them. CDR3 length: 15 residues. The CDR3 loop is CASSDLTSSYNEQFF. The CDR3 coding sequence is TGTGCCAGCAGTGACCTGACAAGCTCCTACAATGAGCAGTTCTTC.

This clonotype was counted a few times. This rearrangement joins TRBV5-1 to TRBJ2-1; 8 nucleotides align to TRBD2. Per the germline V gene, CDR1 is SGHRS and CDR2 is YFSETQ. CDR3 length equals 11 residues. The junction had 3 bases not matched to a gene; V was cut back by 7 bases and J by 9 bases. The CDR3 loop is CASREGPEQFF. The CDR3 nucleotides are TGCGCCAGCCGGGAGGGGCCTGAGCAGTTCTTC.

V usage is TRBV4-3 and J usage is TRBJ2-3, with 8 bases lining up with TRBD2. V shed 1 base and J 0 bases; nucleotides not matched to a gene: 6. The CDR3 consists of 17 residues. The germline V gene has CDR1 LGHNA and CDR2 YSLEER. CDR3 region: CASSQAPSGGSTDTQYF. CDR3 coding DNA: TGCGCCAGCAGCCAAGCTCCTTCGGGAGGGAGCACAGATACGCAGTATTTT.

This clonotype was counted only a few times. This chain joins TRBV4-1 and TRBJ2-1; possibly TRBD2 for D (6 bases). V was clipped by 4 bases and J by 8 bases, with 18 bases between them. The length of the CDR3 is 15 residues. Germline-derived CDR1 and CDR2 are MGHRA and YSYEKL. CDR3 nucleotide sequence: TGCGCCAGCAGCCCCCCGGGAGTGAATGGGGATGAGCAGTTCTTC. Translated, it gives CASSPPGVNGDEQFF.

At least ten counts were recorded for this clonotype. The chain recombines TRBV25-1 with TRBJ2-7; the D is unclear. CDR3 length: 12 residues. CDR1 is MGHDK, CDR2 SYGVNS, per germline. The V gene lost 4 bases and the J gene lost 1 base, with 5 bases spanning the gap. The chain's CDR3 is CASSGVSYEQYF. The CDR3 bases are TGTGCCAGCAGTGGTGTTTCCTACGAGCAGTACTTC.

The chain combines TRBV6-5 with TRBJ1-5; no reliable D call. V lost 0 bases to trimming and J lost 4 bases, with 10 bases between them. CDR1 is MNHEY, CDR2 SVGAGI, per germline. The CDR3 has 15 amino acids. Written as DNA, the CDR3 is TGTGCCAGCAGTTACTCTGGCAGACCAAATCAGCCCCAGCATTTT. It encodes CASSYSGRPNQPQHF.

This clonotype was observed many times. The chain's CDR3 is CSADDRDRDSVVLLETQYF. The DNA for the CDR3 is TGCAGTGCTGATGACCGGGACAGGGATAGTGTGGTCCTTTTAGAGACCCAGTACTTC. The chain employs TRBV20-1 and TRBJ2-5; 9 nucleotides agree with TRBD1. After removal of 5 bases from V and 4 bases from J, the junction contained 23 bases not matched to a gene. The CDR3 length is 19 residues. Per the germline V gene, CDR1 is DFQATT and CDR2 is SNEGSKA (reference sequence).

This clonotype was seen many times. V and J are TRBV27 and TRBJ2-1, with D possibly being TRBD2 (7 bases). Trimming shortened V by 2 bases and J by 9 bases, and 17 bases separated the two germline ends. The CDR3 runs to 15 residues. Germline values: CDR1 MNHEY, CDR2 SMNVEV (reference sequence). The CDR3 is CASSLRGRASGEQFF. The CDR3 DNA is TGTGCCAGCAGTTTAAGGGGGAGGGCCTCAGGTGAGCAGTTCTTC.

This clonotype was counted between two and nine times. CDR3 DNA: TGTGCCAGTTCAGGATTACGGGGTAAAAACATTCAGTACTTC. It is translated as CASSGLRGKNIQYF. The genes are TRBV21-1 and TRBJ2-4. TRBV21-1 is classified as a pseudogene. The CDR3 length is 14 residues.

The table lists this clonotype with many counts. The V gene is TRBV7-8, the J gene TRBJ2-1; 12 nucleotides align to TRBD2. In germline, CDR1 is SGHVS, CDR2 FQNEAQ. V lost 4 bases, J lost 4 bases, and 5 bases stayed unmatched. The CDR3 sequence is 16 residues long. CDR3 residues: CASSSRTSGTYNEQFF. The CDR3 bases are TGTGCCAGCAGCTCCCGGACTAGCGGGACGTACAATGAGCAGTTCTTC.

The chain carries TRBV20-1 and TRBJ1-1, with D unclear. The germline V gene encodes CDR1 DFQATT and CDR2 SNEGSKA (reference sequence). The CDR3 is 13 residues long. The V end lost 5 bases, the J end lost 1 base, and 11 bases lay between the germline ends. The CDR3 DNA is TGCAGTGCTGATCGGACGGCGAACACTGAAGCTTTCTTT. It codes for CSADRTANTEAFF.

In the case of this clonotype: One base away lies a much larger clone, so this may be a sequencing read error. The chain has TRBV4-2 and TRBJ2-1; weak D call: TRBD1 (5 bases). CDR1 and CDR2 from the germline V gene are LGHNA and YNFKEQ. The CDR3 runs 14 residues. The CDR3 here is CASSQDSVDKEQFF. Written as DNA, the CDR3 is TGTGCCAGCAGCCAAGATTCGGTGGACAAAGAGCAGTTCTTC.

The V call is TRBV11-2, the J call TRBJ2-3; D gene uncertain. Germline V gives CDR1 SGHAT, CDR2 FQNNGV. The CDR3 runs 10 residues. The V and J ends lost 11 bases and 4 bases respectively, with 7 bases between them. CDR3 coding DNA: TGTGCCGAGAGGTCAGATACGCAGTATTTT. Its protein product is CAERSDTQYF.

J is TRBJ2-3 and V is TRBV7-9; 10 bases agree with TRBD2. The germline V gene has CDR1 SEHNR and CDR2 FQNEAQ (reference sequence). The CDR3 loop spans 16 amino acids. Germline trimming cut 3 bases from V and 2 bases from J; bases unmatched to any gene: 5. This chain's CDR3 is CASSFLAGVTTDTQYF. CDR3 sequence (DNA): TGTGCCAGCAGCTTCCTAGCGGGAGTAACCACAGATACGCAGTATTTT.

V is TRBV21-1 and J is TRBJ1-4; the table gives TRBD1 as D, unverified against the DNA. TRBV21-1 is reported as a pseudogene. The CDR3 is made up of 14 amino acids. The DNA of the CDR3 is TGTGCCAGCAGCCCCGGGATGCGAGAAGAAAAACTGTTTTTT. Translating gives CASSPGMREEKLFF.

This clonotype has ten or more counts. CDR3 residues: CASKPHVGLAGSDTQYF. The CDR3 nucleotides read TGTGCCAGCAAACCCCACGTGGGACTAGCGGGATCAGATACGCAGTATTTT. V and J are TRBV6-2 or TRBV6-3 and TRBJ2-3, with 13 bases aligning to TRBD2. After removal of 7 bases from V and 4 bases from J, the junction contained 11 bases not matched to a gene. This CDR3 is 17 amino acids long. CDR1 MNHEY and CDR2 SVGEGT come from the germline V gene.